These T cell receptor beta chains were read from a single sample in a study of blood T cell repertoires in COVID-19. Repertoires were generated with immunoSEQ multiplex PCR, while TCRdb's copy carries only in-frame clones and drops some. This table holds approximately 110,000 clones, around four fifths found once. Sequencing was performed on peripheral blood. The source of these receptors is an elderly man with COVID-19, enrolled during active disease. CDR3s include the opening cysteine and the closing phenylalanine or tryptophan. D genes are given only for firm matches. Size is stated for part of the rows, as once, few or many counts, or as a class when the clone is expanded.

clone_size	v_call	j_call	d_call	cdr3_nt	cdr3_aa
-	TRBV3-1/TRBV3-2	TRBJ2-3	-	TGTGCCAGCAGCCAAGCCAGGGCCACCCCCTATACGCAGTATTTT	CASSQARATPYTQYF
-	TRBV5-1	TRBJ2-3	-	TGCGCCAGCAGTCAAGGGGCATTTGGCACAGATACGCAGTATTTT	CASSQGAFGTDTQYF
few	TRBV28	TRBJ2-3	TRBD2	TGTGCCAGCAGTTTCGGGGGACTAGCGGGAGATACGCAGTATTTT	CASSFGGLAGDTQYF
-	TRBV14	TRBJ2-7	-	TGTGCCAGCAGCCAAACCCGGGGGGAGCAGTACTTC	CASSQTRGEQYF
-	TRBV6-2/TRBV6-3	TRBJ2-5	TRBD1	TGTGCCAGCAGTTACTCGCTGGGACAGGGCGGAGAGACCCAGTACTTC	CASSYSLGQGGETQYF
-	TRBV16	TRBJ2-2	TRBD1	TGTGCCAGCAGCCCGAGGGGGCAAGACGGGGAGCTGTTTTTT	CASSPRGQDGELFF
once	TRBV21-1	TRBJ1-3	-	TGTGCCAGCAGCATACGGGACAGGAACTTCTCTGGAAACACCATATATTTT	CASSIRDRNFSGNTIYF
once	TRBV19	TRBJ2-5	TRBD2	TGTGCCAGTAGTAAGATTAGCGGGTCCCTCCAAGAGACCCAGTACTTC	CASSKISGSLQETQYF
few	TRBV7-9	TRBJ2-3	TRBD2	TGTGCCAGCAGCCCTAGCGGGATAGCAGATACGCAGTATTTT	CASSPSGIADTQYF
-	TRBV5-6	TRBJ1-2	TRBD1	TGTGCCAGCAGCCCGACAGGGTTGAATGATGGCTACACCTTC	CASSPTGLNDGYTF
-	TRBV28	TRBJ1-2	-	TGTGCCAGCAGTACAGCTTCCGCAGGGACTTCATTTCCTAACTATGGCTACACCTTC	CASSTASAGTSFPNYGYTF
-	TRBV27	TRBJ1-6	TRBD1	TGTGCCAGCAGACCGGCCGGGACAGGGGCCTCACCCCTCCACTTT	CASRPAGTGASPLHF
-	TRBV6-5	TRBJ1-2	-	TGTGCCGGCTCAGGAACCTCCTATGGCTACACCTTC	CAGSGTSYGYTF
-	TRBV6-5	TRBJ2-5	TRBD2	TGTGCCAGCAGTTACCGTCTAGCGGGACTACACCAGTACTTC	CASSYRLAGLHQYF
-	TRBV3-1/TRBV3-2	TRBJ2-3	TRBD2	TGTGCCAGCAGCCGCATCGGGCGGGGGGCCATCTCAGATACGCAGTATTTT	CASSRIGRGAISDTQYF
-	TRBV7-9	TRBJ1-5	-	TGTGCCAGCAGCAGCCAGGGGTTCGGCAATCAGCCCCAGCATTTT	CASSSQGFGNQPQHF
few	TRBV6-2/TRBV6-3	TRBJ1-2	TRBD1	TGTGCCAGCAGTTACTCGAAGACTGACAGGGGGGTATGGACCTTC	CASSYSKTDRGVWTF
-	TRBV28	TRBJ1-2	TRBD1	TGTGCCAGCACAACTTCCGGGACAGGGGGTCCCTATGGCTACACCTTC	CASTTSGTGGPYGYTF
-	TRBV9	TRBJ1-3	TRBD1	TGTGCCAGCAGCGCACTGAGACAGGGCACCTCTGGAAACACCATATATTTT	CASSALRQGTSGNTIYF
few	TRBV28	TRBJ1-2	-	TGTGCCAGCAGCTCCGGGTCGACTAGGGGCTACACCTTC	CASSSGSTRGYTF
-	TRBV7-3	TRBJ2-1	TRBD1	TGTGCCAGCAGCCTAGACAGGGGGCCCTACAATGAGCAGTTCTTC	CASSLDRGPYNEQFF
-	TRBV5-5	TRBJ2-5	-	TGTGCCAGCAGCGGACTGCAAGAGACCCAGTACTTC	CASSGLQETQYF
-	TRBV2	TRBJ2-1	-	TGTGCCAGCAGTGGAACAGGGTACAATGAGCAGTTCTTC	CASSGTGYNEQFF
-	TRBV7-9	TRBJ2-7	-	TGTGCCAGCAGCTTCTCGACTGATACCTACGAGCAGTACTTC	CASSFSTDTYEQYF
-	TRBV27	TRBJ2-3	-	TGTGCCAGCAGTTTAGCGGGAAGGGATACGCAGTATTTT	CASSLAGRDTQYF
-	TRBV7-9	TRBJ1-5	-	TGTGCCAGCAGCTTATCGGCAGGGGATCAGCCCCAGCATTTT	CASSLSAGDQPQHF
many	TRBV18	TRBJ1-5	TRBD1	TGTGCCAGCTCGGGGCAGGGGGCCTATCAGCCCCAGCATTTT	CASSGQGAYQPQHF
-	TRBV14	TRBJ1-1	-	TGTGCCAGCTGTAGACAGGCGAACACTGAAGCTTTCTTT	CASCRQANTEAFF
-	TRBV2	TRBJ2-2	-	TGTGCCAGCGGAGGCGGTTGGACCGGGGAGCTGTTTTTT	CASGGGWTGELFF
-	TRBV6-1	TRBJ2-2	TRBD1	TGTGCCAGCAGTGTGAGACAGGGAATTGAAGTGAACACCGGGGAGCTGTTTTTT	CASSVRQGIEVNTGELFF
once	TRBV19	TRBJ2-3	TRBD1	TGTGCCAGTAACCGGGACAGAAGAGATACGCAGTATTTT	CASNRDRRDTQYF
few	TRBV5-1	TRBJ1-4	-	TGCGCCAGCAGGCTAACAGGGAGCAGCGAAAAACTGTTTTTT	CASRLTGSSEKLFF
many	TRBV18	TRBJ2-7	TRBD1	TGTGCCAGCTCACCAGCCGGGACAGTATTCTACGAGCAGTACTTC	CASSPAGTVFYEQYF
-	TRBV6-6	TRBJ1-2	-	TGTGCCAGCAGGCCGGCGGGGCAGTATTATGGCTACACCTTC	CASRPAGQYYGYTF
-	TRBV29-1	TRBJ2-1	-	TGCAGCGTTAGCGGGGACAGGTACTACAATGAGCAGTTCTTC	CSVSGDRYYNEQFF
-	TRBV4-1	TRBJ2-2	-	TGCGCCAGCAGCCAAGTGCAGGGGCTAAACACCGGGGAGCTGTTTTTT	CASSQVQGLNTGELFF
-	TRBV29-1	TRBJ2-7	TRBD1	TGCAGCGTTAAGCGACAGGGGGAAGGCGAGCAGTACTTC	CSVKRQGEGEQYF
-	TRBV11-3	TRBJ2-7	TRBD1	TGTGCCAGCAGCTTAGGACAGGGGGCATTCTACGAGCAGTACTTC	CASSLGQGAFYEQYF
-	TRBV19	TRBJ1-2	TRBD1	TGTGCCAGTAGTGAACCCTCCGGGACAGCTAACTATGGCTACACCTTC	CASSEPSGTANYGYTF
few	TRBV5-1	TRBJ2-3	TRBD2	TGCGCCAGCAGCCCGGGACTAGCGGGAGTAGATACGCAGTATTTT	CASSPGLAGVDTQYF